This record covers a single TCR beta chain. The authors' processing: Amplification of reference gene primers provided the estimated nucleated cell counts. Produced via immunoSEQ multiplex PCR; TCRdb's table is partial and in-frame only. The V and J calls and clone size were taken over from that table, and D and trimming were inferred from the DNA. This table has 100,000 to 150,000 clones, 75% to 85% appearing once. Trimming removed 2 bases from V and 2 bases from J; junction bases left unmatched: 14. The germline gives CDR1 SNHLY, CDR2 FYNNEI. The CDR3 length is 19 residues. This sample stems from a study of blood T cell repertoires in COVID-19. The overall study: Both acute and convalescent COVID-19 samples were obtained from the United States, Italy and Spain. Nucleic acid was either cDNA or gDNA, and it came from T cells, B-cell-depleted T cells, or PBMCs.

Sample: peripheral blood. The J gene is TRBJ2-3, the V gene TRBV2; 9 nucleotides line up with TRBD2. The receptor was isolated from a human donor in a cohort sampled during active COVID-19. The CDR3 nucleotides read TGTGCCAGCAGTGAAAACACAGGGCTAGCGGGGATCCTCACAGATACGCAGTATTTT. This translates into CASSENTGLAGILTDTQYF.